Listed below are T cell receptor beta chains from one sample, sequenced in a study of T cell responses to AZD1222 COVID-19 vaccine. TCRdb keeps only in-frame clones here, not all; method: immunoSEQ multiplex PCR. The sample contains 100,000 to 120,000 clones, 85% to 95% of which appear only once. This sample comprised peripheral blood, obtained on day 0 of AZD1222 vaccination. The receptor source for this set is an adult in good health. The CDR3 runs from the conserved cysteine through the conserved F or W. The order of the fields is clone size, V gene, J gene, D gene, CDR3 DNA, CDR3 protein. D genes are given only for firm matches. Size is omitted from some rows. Given values are once, few, many or a class for expanded clones.

clone_size: -
v_call: TRBV9
j_call: TRBJ1-1
d_call: -
cdr3_nt: TGTGCCAGCAGCGCAGGCTCCAGGACCAGGGGTGAAGCTTTCTTT
cdr3_aa: CASSAGSRTRGEAFF

clone_size: -
v_call: TRBV30
j_call: TRBJ2-7
d_call: TRBD2
cdr3_nt: TGTGCCTGGAGTCCTACGGAAGCGGGGGACCCCTACGAGCAGTACTTC
cdr3_aa: CAWSPTEAGDPYEQYF

clone_size: -
v_call: TRBV7-3
j_call: TRBJ1-3
d_call: -
cdr3_nt: TGTGCCAGCAGCTTAACGGGGGTTGGTAGCACCATATATTTT
cdr3_aa: CASSLTGVGSTIYF

clone_size: -
v_call: TRBV28
j_call: TRBJ2-4
d_call: -
cdr3_nt: TGTGCCAGCAGCCCCCGGAGAGGGGGGGCGGAGGCGGGGGCGGCCAAAAACATTCAGTACTTC
cdr3_aa: CASSPRRGGAEAGAAKNIQYF

clone_size: few
v_call: TRBV3-1/TRBV3-2
j_call: TRBJ1-2
d_call: -
cdr3_nt: TGTGCCAGCAGCGCCCGGGACGGTAACTATGGCTACACCTTC
cdr3_aa: CASSARDGNYGYTF

clone_size: -
v_call: TRBV6-5
j_call: TRBJ2-5
d_call: -
cdr3_nt: TGTGCCAGCCCCGCCGCGAGGGGACAAGAGACCCAGTACTTC
cdr3_aa: CASPAARGQETQYF

clone_size: -
v_call: TRBV3-1/TRBV3-2
j_call: TRBJ1-2
d_call: -
cdr3_nt: TGTGCCAGCAGCCAGGCTAGGGGGACTAACTATGGCTACACCTTC
cdr3_aa: CASSQARGTNYGYTF

clone_size: few
v_call: TRBV7-9
j_call: TRBJ2-7
d_call: -
cdr3_nt: TGTGCCAGCAGCTTATTAGGGGGGAAGGGCACCGAGCAGTACTTC
cdr3_aa: CASSLLGGKGTEQYF

clone_size: -
v_call: TRBV28
j_call: TRBJ1-5
d_call: -
cdr3_nt: TGTGCCAGCAGCCGCCGGGGGGATAGGAATCAGCCCCAGCATTTT
cdr3_aa: CASSRRGDRNQPQHF

clone_size: once
v_call: TRBV5-1
j_call: TRBJ2-5
d_call: -
cdr3_nt: TGCGCCAGCAGCTTGGGTCTGGGGGCAAGGGAGACCCAGTACTTC
cdr3_aa: CASSLGLGARETQYF

clone_size: -
v_call: TRBV6-5
j_call: TRBJ1-5
d_call: -
cdr3_nt: TGTGCCAGCAGCCACACCAGCAATCAGCCCCAGCATTTT
cdr3_aa: CASSHTSNQPQHF

clone_size: -
v_call: TRBV19
j_call: TRBJ2-7
d_call: -
cdr3_nt: TGTGCCAGTAGCCTAGGGCTTAGCTCCTACGAGCAGTACTTC
cdr3_aa: CASSLGLSSYEQYF

clone_size: -
v_call: TRBV28
j_call: TRBJ1-3
d_call: TRBD1
cdr3_nt: TGTGCCAGCAGTTTCCAGGACAGGGGGCTAAACACCATATATTTT
cdr3_aa: CASSFQDRGLNTIYF

clone_size: -
v_call: TRBV5-1
j_call: TRBJ1-1
d_call: -
cdr3_nt: TGCGCCAGCAGCTCCTGGAGGGGGATGAACACTGAAGCTTTCTTT
cdr3_aa: CASSSWRGMNTEAFF

clone_size: -
v_call: TRBV9
j_call: TRBJ1-3
d_call: -
cdr3_nt: TGTGCCAGCAGCGTAGAGTCGGGCAGGGGTGGAAACACCATATATTTT
cdr3_aa: CASSVESGRGGNTIYF

clone_size: -
v_call: TRBV12-3/TRBV12-4
j_call: TRBJ1-2
d_call: -
cdr3_nt: TGTGCCAGCAGTCGGGACGGCGAGTATGGCTACACCTTC
cdr3_aa: CASSRDGEYGYTF

clone_size: -
v_call: TRBV27
j_call: TRBJ1-4
d_call: -
cdr3_nt: TGTGCCAGCAGTTCCCTCCGACAGGTCGTGGGGGAAAAACTGTTTTTT
cdr3_aa: CASSSLRQVVGEKLFF

clone_size: -
v_call: TRBV12-3/TRBV12-4
j_call: TRBJ2-1
d_call: -
cdr3_nt: TGTGCCAGCAGTGCTCTAGCGGAGCAGTTCTTC
cdr3_aa: CASSALAEQFF

clone_size: -
v_call: TRBV7-8
j_call: TRBJ1-4
d_call: -
cdr3_nt: TGTGCCAGCACCCTACGGCTGGGGGGAGAAAAACTGTTTTTT
cdr3_aa: CASTLRLGGEKLFF

clone_size: -
v_call: TRBV11-2
j_call: TRBJ2-7
d_call: TRBD1
cdr3_nt: TGTGCCAGCAGCCGCCCGCGGACAGGTCTATACGAGCAGTACTTC
cdr3_aa: CASSRPRTGLYEQYF

clone_size: once
v_call: TRBV2
j_call: TRBJ1-5
d_call: -
cdr3_nt: TGTGCCAGCAGTGAACTGAGACGGTCGTTTACTAGCAATCAGCCCCAGCATTTT
cdr3_aa: CASSELRRSFTSNQPQHF

clone_size: -
v_call: TRBV24-1
j_call: TRBJ1-5
d_call: TRBD1
cdr3_nt: TGTGCCACCAGTGCCGCGACAGGGGGTAATCAGCCCCAGCATTTT
cdr3_aa: CATSAATGGNQPQHF

clone_size: -
v_call: TRBV3-1/TRBV3-2
j_call: TRBJ2-1
d_call: -
cdr3_nt: TGTGCCAGCACCTTACAAAGGGGGAAAAACAATGAGCAGTTCTTC
cdr3_aa: CASTLQRGKNNEQFF

clone_size: -
v_call: TRBV28
j_call: TRBJ1-1
d_call: -
cdr3_nt: TGTGCCAGCAGACTCGGACAGTTGACGAACACTGAAGCTTTCTTT
cdr3_aa: CASRLGQLTNTEAFF

clone_size: -
v_call: TRBV3-1/TRBV3-2
j_call: TRBJ1-1
d_call: -
cdr3_nt: TGTGCCAGCAGCCAAAGGGGTCCCGCGGGGACTGAAGCTTTCTTT
cdr3_aa: CASSQRGPAGTEAFF

clone_size: -
v_call: TRBV30
j_call: TRBJ1-5
d_call: TRBD1
cdr3_nt: TGTGCCTGGAGAGACAGGGACGATCAGCCCCAGCATTTT
cdr3_aa: CAWRDRDDQPQHF

clone_size: -
v_call: TRBV7-6
j_call: TRBJ2-1
d_call: -
cdr3_nt: TGTGCCAGCAGCCCTGCCCTAGGGGGACTCAAGCAGTTCTTC
cdr3_aa: CASSPALGGLKQFF

clone_size: -
v_call: TRBV7-9
j_call: TRBJ2-7
d_call: -
cdr3_nt: TGTGCCAGCAGCCAGCTCTACTACGAGCAGTACTTC
cdr3_aa: CASSQLYYEQYF

clone_size: once
v_call: TRBV6-6
j_call: TRBJ1-1
d_call: TRBD1
cdr3_nt: TGTGCCAGCAGCAGGACAGGGGCGGGCACTGAAGCTTTCTTT
cdr3_aa: CASSRTGAGTEAFF

clone_size: -
v_call: TRBV6-5
j_call: TRBJ2-3
d_call: TRBD2
cdr3_nt: TGTGCCAGCAGTTACGAGGGTAGCGGGATTACGCAGTATTTT
cdr3_aa: CASSYEGSGITQYF

clone_size: -
v_call: TRBV7-6
j_call: TRBJ2-7
d_call: TRBD1
cdr3_nt: TGTGCCAGCAGCGGAGGGACAGGCGCCTACGAGCAGTACTTC
cdr3_aa: CASSGGTGAYEQYF

clone_size: -
v_call: TRBV12-5
j_call: TRBJ2-1
d_call: -
cdr3_nt: TGTGCTAGTGGTTTGGTTTACAATGAGCAGTTCTTC
cdr3_aa: CASGLVYNEQFF

clone_size: -
v_call: TRBV9
j_call: TRBJ1-2
d_call: TRBD1
cdr3_nt: TGTGCCAGCAGCGTAGGCTCCAACCGGGACAGGGACTATGGCTACACCTTC
cdr3_aa: CASSVGSNRDRDYGYTF

clone_size: -
v_call: TRBV28
j_call: TRBJ1-2
d_call: -
cdr3_nt: TGTGCCAGCAAGGGGTTGTCCGGACCCTATGGCTACACCTTC
cdr3_aa: CASKGLSGPYGYTF

clone_size: -
v_call: TRBV28
j_call: TRBJ2-5
d_call: -
cdr3_nt: TGTGCCAGCAACCCGGATCGAGAGACCCAGTACTTC
cdr3_aa: CASNPDRETQYF

clone_size: -
v_call: TRBV7-8
j_call: TRBJ1-4
d_call: -
cdr3_nt: TGTGCCAGCAGCTTTGTCGGGAATGAAAAACTGTTTTTT
cdr3_aa: CASSFVGNEKLFF

clone_size: -
v_call: TRBV3-1/TRBV3-2
j_call: TRBJ2-7
d_call: -
cdr3_nt: TGTGCCAGCAGCCCGGACACTCCTTCCTACGAGCAGTACTTC
cdr3_aa: CASSPDTPSYEQYF

clone_size: -
v_call: TRBV4-2
j_call: TRBJ1-1
d_call: TRBD1
cdr3_nt: TGTGCCAGCAGCCTCCAGGGGGGGATGAACACTGAAGCTTTCTTT
cdr3_aa: CASSLQGGMNTEAFF

clone_size: -
v_call: TRBV19
j_call: TRBJ1-2
d_call: -
cdr3_nt: TGTGCCAGTAGTATAGTGGCCAGAGCTAACTATGGCTACACCTTC
cdr3_aa: CASSIVARANYGYTF

clone_size: -
v_call: TRBV3-1/TRBV3-2
j_call: TRBJ2-1
d_call: TRBD2
cdr3_nt: TGTGCCAGCAGCCAAATGGGACTAAGTTACAATGAGCAGTTCTTC
cdr3_aa: CASSQMGLSYNEQFF

clone_size: -
v_call: TRBV9
j_call: TRBJ1-4
d_call: TRBD1
cdr3_nt: TGTGCCAGCAGCCTCGGGACAGGGGGCTCTACTAATGAAAAACTGTTTTTT
cdr3_aa: CASSLGTGGSTNEKLFF

clone_size: -
v_call: TRBV4-1
j_call: TRBJ1-1
d_call: TRBD1
cdr3_nt: TGCGCCAGCAGCCTGGCGGGACAGGGGAACACTGAAGCTTTCTTT
cdr3_aa: CASSLAGQGNTEAFF